Following are 21 T cell receptor beta chains from one sample sequenced in a study of shared clonotypes between healthy human individuals. Clones were read by immunoSEQ multiplex PCR, and TCRdb kept only the in-frame ones, dropping some. The sample records hundreds of thousands of clones, 70% to 80% being singletons. Source material: PBMCs. Source of these receptors: a middle-aged woman in good health. Some clones in this sample may be carry-over from other donors' samples.

The J gene is TRBJ2-5, the V gene TRBV7-2; D is ambiguous. There are 13 residues in the CDR3. V was cut by 3 bases and J by 4 bases, with 9 bases left in between. Germline V CDR1 and CDR2: SGHTA, FQGNSA. CDR3 nucleotide sequence: TGTGCCAGCAGCTTTCCCGACCGAGAGACCCAGTACTTC. The encoded protein is CASSFPDRETQYF.

The chain links TRBV6-4 to TRBJ2-1, with 10 bases lining up with TRBD2. Per the germline V gene, CDR1 is MRHNA and CDR2 is SNTAGT. CDR3 length: 15 residues. Germline trimming cut 2 bases from V and 7 bases from J; bases unmatched to any gene: 5. Written as DNA, the CDR3 is TGTGCCAGCAGTGACAGAACTAGCGGGAATAATGAGCAGTTCTTC. It specifies CASSDRTSGNNEQFF.

The genes are TRBV18 and TRBJ2-2, with 7 bases fitting TRBD1. The CDR3 has 16 amino acids. Germline-derived CDR1 and CDR2 are KGHSH and LQKENI. V trimming: 3 bases; J trimming: 5 bases; junction bases outside the gene matches: 9. The CDR3 bases are TGTGCCAGCTCACCCGCAACAGGGGCTAGAACCGGGGAGCTGTTTTTT. Translation gives CASSPATGARTGELFF. The whole variable domain, filled in from reference TRBV18 and TRBJ2-2, reads NAGVMQNPRHLVRRRGQEARLRCSPMKGHSHVYWYRQLPEEGLKFMVYLQKENIIDESGMPKERFSAEFPKEGPSILRIQQVVRGDSAAYFCASSPATGARTGELFFGEGSRLTVL.

The J gene is TRBJ1-4, the V gene TRBV29-1, with 9 bases that match TRBD1. The V and J ends lost 7 bases and 13 bases, in that order; junction bases with no gene match: 13. The CDR3 has 13 amino acids. Looked up from germline, CDR1 is SQVTM and CDR2 is ANQGSEA. The CDR3 here is CSGIQGARGGLFF. In nucleotides, the CDR3 is TGCAGCGGGATACAGGGGGCGCGGGGAGGACTGTTTTTT.

The chain joins TRBV18 to TRBJ1-2; 8 bases align to TRBD1. Trimming cost V 2 bases and J 6 bases; bases outside gene matches: 8. Germline lookup yields CDR1 KGHSH and CDR2 LQKENI. The CDR3 totals 15 residues. CDR3 sequence: CASSPNQGARNGYTF. The CDR3 nucleotides read TGTGCCAGCTCACCAAATCAGGGGGCGAGGAATGGCTACACCTTC.

V is TRBV5-1 and J is TRBJ2-3; 8 bases match TRBD2. With V trimmed by 0 bases and J by 6 bases, 12 bases remained unmatched. Germline V gene lookup returns CDR1 SGHRS and CDR2 YFSETQ. There are 17 residues in the CDR3. In DNA form, the CDR3 reads TGCGCCAGCAGCTTGGCCGGGGATAGCGGGATGGTGGATACGCAGTATTTT. It is translated as CASSLAGDSGMVDTQYF.

As for this clone: This likely traces to a read error, being one base from a far larger clone. The chain uses TRBV9 and TRBJ2-3, with 8 bases identical to TRBD2. V lost 7 bases and J lost 0; bases outside the gene matches: 1. The CDR3 has 13 residues. Germline V gene lookup returns CDR1 SGDLS and CDR2 YYNGEE. The CDR3 region is CASQRESTDTQYF. DNA of the CDR3: TGTGCCAGCCAGCGGGAGAGCACAGATACGCAGTATTTT.

Regarding this clone: A much larger clone differs by one base, so this may be a read error. Other DNA sequences within the sample encode an identical CDR3. The chain combines TRBV30 with TRBJ2-7; perhaps TRBD2 as D (6 bases). CDR3 size: 17 residues. V lost 4 bases and J 0 bases, leaving 22 bases between the germline ends. The V gene's germline CDR1 is GTSNPN and CDR2 SVGIG (reference sequence). The CDR3 protein is CAWKKGRLGLNSYEQYF. The CDR3 region has the DNA TGTGCCTGGAAGAAGGGGAGACTAGGACTCAACTCCTACGAGCAGTACTTC. Full variable domain (remainder filled in from reference TRBV30 and TRBJ2-7): SQTIHQWPATLVQPVGSPLSLECTVEGTSNPNLYWYRQAAGRGLQLLFYSVGIGQISSEVPQNLSASRPQDRQFILSSKKLLLSDSGFYLCAWKKGRLGLNSYEQYFGPGTRLTVT.

The chain carries TRBV30 and TRBJ1-5; D call uncertain. Between the trimmed V and J ends, which lost 2 bases and 1 base, there was a span of 15 bases. Germline V gene data show CDR1 as GTSNPN and CDR2 as SVGIG (reference sequence). This CDR3 has 16 residues. The chain's CDR3 is CAWSRKRGWSNQPQHF. The CDR3 region has the DNA TGTGCCTGGAGTAGGAAGCGGGGTTGGAGCAATCAGCCCCAGCATTTT.

This clone was picked up many times. CDR3: CASSPSSPDTQYF. In DNA, the CDR3 is TGCGCCAGCAGCCCAAGTAGCCCCGATACGCAGTATTTT. The chain links TRBV5-1 to TRBJ2-3; D unclear. The CDR3 is 13 residues long. Germline V gene data show CDR1 as SGHRS and CDR2 as YFSETQ. V lost 4 bases, J lost 6 bases, and 12 bases lay in between.

In this sample, this clone turned up a few times. The gene calls are TRBV30 and TRBJ1-4, with 7 bases fitting TRBD1. The J segment lost 1 base and the V segment lost 5 bases, leaving 4 bases of the junction unmatched. The CDR3 has 14 residues. Germline V gene lookup returns CDR1 GTSNPN and CDR2 SVGIG (reference sequence). DNA for the CDR3: TGTGCCTGGGCTACAGGGGTAACTAATGAAAAACTGTTTTTT. Translation gives CAWATGVTNEKLFF.

About this clone: At one boundary the junction diverges from the germline segment, which might be a read error. This chain uses TRBV7-7 with TRBJ2-1; D call uncertain. The CDR3 extends over 15 amino acids. Germline CDR1 reads SSHAT; CDR2 reads FNYEAQ (reference sequence). The CDR3 loop is CASSLAQGQYNEQFF. CDR3 coding DNA: TGTGCTAGCAGCTTAGCCCAAGGGCAGTACAATGAGCAGTTCTTC. The complete variable domain, with remaining parts taken from reference TRBV7-7 and TRBJ2-1, reads GAGVSQSPRYKVTKRGQDVTLRCDPISSHATLYWYQQALGQGPEFLTYFNYEAQPDKSGLPSDRFSAERPEGSISTLTIQRTEQRDSAMYRCASSLAQGQYNEQFFGPGTRLTVL.

This sequence joins TRBV7-3 and TRBJ2-1; the match to TRBD2 covers 7 bases. The junction had 4 bases not matched to a gene; V was cut back by 1 base and J by 4 bases. Germline V gene data show CDR1 as SGHTA and CDR2 as FQGTGA. The length of the CDR3 is 15 residues. CDR3 coding DNA: TGTGCCAGCAGCTTAATGGCGGGAGATTACAATGAGCAGTTCTTC. It codes for CASSLMAGDYNEQFF.

V usage is TRBV2 and J usage is TRBJ2-7, with 9 bases that match TRBD2. The germline V gene has CDR1 SNHLY and CDR2 FYNNEI. CDR3 size: 14 residues. The V segment lost 4 bases and the J segment 6 bases; nucleotides outside the gene matches: 7. The CDR3, as DNA: TGTGCCAGCAGTGTGGGGCGGGAGGGTATCGAGCAGTACTTC. Amino acid sequence: CASSVGREGIEQYF.

This CDR3 is CASSQLQTGELFF. As DNA, the CDR3 is TGTGCCAGCAGCCAATTACAAACCGGGGAGCTGTTTTTT. The chain is built from TRBV7-2 and TRBJ2-2; the D is unclear. The germline V and J ends were trimmed by 5 bases and 5 bases, with 9 bases remaining between them. The V gene's germline CDR1 is SGHTA and CDR2 FQGNSA. The CDR3 spans 13 residues.

Comments on this clone: Additional DNA sequences in this sample encode the identical CDR3. The chain links TRBV7-2 to TRBJ2-2; 8 bases fit TRBD1. With V trimmed by 2 bases and J by 4 bases, 3 bases remained unmatched. Germline CDR1 and CDR2: SGHTA and FQGNSA. This CDR3 contains 15 residues. CDR3 sequence reads: CASSLQGALTGELFF. The CDR3 DNA reads as TGTGCCAGCAGCTTACAGGGGGCCCTCACCGGGGAGCTGTTTTTT.

This clone was recorded only once. A much larger clonotype is one base distant, so this may be a read error. V is TRBV30 and J is TRBJ2-5, with D possibly matching TRBD2 (6 bases). CDR3 size: 18 residues. Trimming took 3 bases from V and 4 from J, leaving 27 bases between them. Germline values: CDR1 GTSNPN, CDR2 SVGIG (reference sequence). CDR3 amino acids: CAWRGPRKGGRSAETQYF. In nucleotides, the CDR3 is TGTGCCTGGAGGGGACCCAGGAAGGGAGGCCGTAGCGCAGAGACCCAGTACTTC.

As regards this clone: The same CDR3 can be traced to other DNA sequences in this sample. The J gene is TRBJ2-2, the V gene TRBV18; a possible D gene is TRBD2 (6 bases). The V end lost 3 bases, the J end lost 1 base, and 6 bases lay between the germline ends. The CDR3 spans 14 residues. Germline V gene data show CDR1 as KGHSH and CDR2 as LQKENI. CDR3 region: CASSPGLNTGELFF. The CDR3 bases are TGTGCCAGCTCACCGGGACTGAACACCGGGGAGCTGTTTTTT. Variable domain in full (rest from reference TRBV18 and TRBJ2-2): NAGVMQNPRHLVRRRGQEARLRCSPMKGHSHVYWYRQLPEEGLKFMVYLQKENIIDESGMPKERFSAEFPKEGPSILRIQQVVRGDSAAYFCASSPGLNTGELFFGEGSRLTVL.

The chain links TRBV18 to TRBJ2-1; D possibly corresponds to TRBD2 (6 bases). Germline CDR1 KGHSH, CDR2 LQKENI. This CDR3 region has 16 residues. Trimming pared 1 base from V and 7 bases from J, leaving 17 bases between. CDR3 coding DNA: TGTGCCAGCTCACCACTCGGGACTCCAGCCGGGAATGAGCAGTTCTTC. As protein: CASSPLGTPAGNEQFF. The entire variable domain, with the rest obtained from reference TRBV18 and TRBJ2-1, is as follows: NAGVMQNPRHLVRRRGQEARLRCSPMKGHSHVYWYRQLPEEGLKFMVYLQKENIIDESGMPKERFSAEFPKEGPSILRIQQVVRGDSAAYFCASSPLGTPAGNEQFFGPGTRLTVL.

Only one count was recorded for this clone. The chain carries TRBV28 and TRBJ1-2; 11 bases are shared with TRBD1. This CDR3 contains 15 residues. J lost 4 bases, V lost 5 bases, and 6 bases had no gene match. CDR1 is MDHEN, CDR2 SYDVKM, per germline. This CDR3 is CASSVWTGGAYGYTF. The CDR3 DNA is TGTGCCAGCAGTGTCTGGACAGGGGGCGCCTATGGCTACACCTTC.

The V gene is TRBV4-3, the J gene TRBJ2-1; 8 bases are shared with TRBD2. Germline CDR1 and CDR2: LGHNA and YSLEER. Trimming took 0 bases from V and 3 from J; bases not matched to a gene: 4. The CDR3 runs to 16 residues. The CDR3 region has the DNA TGCGCCAGCAGCCAAGATTATAGCGGGAACTACAATGAGCAGTTCTTC. Translated: CASSQDYSGNYNEQFF.